This TCR beta chain originates from a study of blood T cell repertoires in COVID-19. Study background: From the United States, Italy and Spain came samples of acute and convalescent COVID-19. PBMCs, B-cell-depleted T cells, or T cells provided the cDNA or gDNA that made up the material.

It was during active infection that Seattle patients were enrolled and then longitudinally followed. As originally analysed: From reference gene primer amplification, estimates of nucleated cell counts were derived. Profiling relied on immunoSEQ multiplex PCR, and the TCRdb table lists in-frame clones only, not all of them. V and J calls and clone size are as listed in that table; D and trimming were resolved from the DNA. The table lists approximately 200,000 clones, about 93% of them singletons. This clone was counted a single time. The CDR3 runs 18 residues. With V trimmed by 2 bases and J by 6 bases, 11 bases remained unmatched. Germline V gives CDR1 SGHTA, CDR2 FQGNSA.

This TCR derives from a man in his thirties or forties with COVID-19, enrolled during active disease. This chain joins TRBV7-2 and TRBJ2-4, with 12 positions matching TRBD2. Input material: peripheral blood. As DNA, the CDR3 is TGTGCCAGCAGCTTACAAGCCACTAGCGGGGGGTGGGTAAACATTCAGTACTTC. Protein: CASSLQATSGGWVNIQYF.